The 25 T cell receptor beta chains presented below share a single source sample, sequenced in a study of blood T cell repertoires in COVID-19. Here immunoSEQ multiplex PCR was the method, and the copy in TCRdb shows in-frame clones only, minus some. Altogether about 80,000 clones are present, over 70% being singletons, with the ten largest covering more than 10%. The sample was peripheral blood. The receptors here all came from a woman aged 40 to 50 with active or convalescent COVID-19.

The chain joins TRBV7-9 to TRBJ2-2, with 11 positions matching TRBD1. CDR3 length equals 16 residues. V lost 2 bases to trimming and J lost 7 bases; unmatched junction nucleotides: 6. The germline V gene has CDR1 SEHNR and CDR2 FQNEAQ (reference sequence). The CDR3 bases are TGTGCCAGCAGCTTAACGGACAGGGGGCTTGTCGGGGAGCTGTTTTTT. Its translation: CASSLTDRGLVGELFF.

CDR3 in DNA: TGCGCCAGCTCGAGGACTAGCGGGAGAGCTGAGCAGTTCTTC. It translates to CASSRTSGRAEQFF. J is TRBJ2-1 and V is TRBV10-1; the match to TRBD2 covers 13 bases. The V gene end was trimmed by 8 bases and the J gene end by 9 bases; junction bases not matched to a gene: 7. Germline CDR1 is WNHNN and CDR2 is SYGVQD (reference sequence). The CDR3 is 14 residues long.

The chain employs TRBV2 and TRBJ1-6, with 7 nucleotides matching TRBD1. The length of the CDR3 is 15 residues. J gave up 15 bases and V 4 bases, and 15 bases lay outside the gene matches. Germline assignment: CDR1 SNHLY and CDR2 FYNNEI. The CDR3 sequence is CASSVEGARGEGLHF. The CDR3 DNA sequence: TGTGCCAGCAGTGTGGAGGGGGCGCGGGGTGAGGGCCTCCACTTT.

This chain joins TRBV11-2 and TRBJ2-3; tentative D call: TRBD2 (5 bases). The V and J ends lost 0 bases and 2 bases respectively, with 6 bases between them. Per germline, CDR1 SGHAT and CDR2 FQNNGV. The CDR3 has 14 amino acids. CDR3: CASSLETNTDTQYF. CDR3 DNA: TGTGCCAGCAGCTTAGAGACTAACACAGATACGCAGTATTTT. The full variable domain, its missing parts supplied by reference TRBV11-2 and TRBJ2-3, is EAGVAQSPRYKIIEKRQSVAFWCNPISGHATLYWYQQILGQGPKLLIQFQNNGVVDDSQLPKDRFSAERLKGVDSTLKIQPAKLEDSAVYLCASSLETNTDTQYFGPGTRLTVL.

V usage is TRBV18 and J usage is TRBJ2-7; TRBD1 agrees at 11 bases. Germline-derived CDR1 and CDR2 are KGHSH and LQKENI. V gave up 4 bases and J gave up 5 bases; unmatched junction bases: 7. This CDR3 has 15 residues. The CDR3 loop reads CASSLMGQGDHEQYF. DNA of the CDR3: TGTGCCAGCTCACTAATGGGACAGGGGGATCACGAGCAGTACTTC. The variable domain in full, completed from reference TRBV18 and TRBJ2-7, reads NAGVMQNPRHLVRRRGQEARLRCSPMKGHSHVYWYRQLPEEGLKFMVYLQKENIIDESGMPKERFSAEFPKEGPSILRIQQVVRGDSAAYFCASSLMGQGDHEQYFGPGTRLTVT.

The chain carries TRBV3-1 (or the pseudogene TRBV3-2) and TRBJ2-2; 7 bases are shared with TRBD2. Germline CDR1 reads LGHDT; CDR2 reads YNNKEL (reference sequence). The CDR3 is 15 residues long. The trim removed 2 bases at V and 0 bases at J, leaving 0 bases unmatched. The CDR3 DNA follows: TGTGCCAGCAGCCAACGGGGGGCGAACACCGGGGAGCTGTTTTTT. Its protein is CASSQRGANTGELFF.

The rearrangement uses TRBV12-3 or TRBV12-4 and TRBJ1-2; the D is unclear. Trimming shortened V by 3 bases and J by 0 bases, and 5 bases separated the two germline ends. This CDR3 comprises 13 residues. This CDR3 reads CASSLGANYGYTF. DNA for the CDR3: TGTGCCAGCAGTTTGGGAGCTAACTATGGCTACACCTTC.

The count of this clone is one. The CDR3: CATSAPSPGSQVTQYF. CDR3 DNA sequence: TGTGCCACCAGTGCCCCCAGTCCGGGATCCCAAGTTACGCAGTATTTT. The rearrangement joins TRBV24-1 to TRBJ2-3, with TRBD2 as a possible D gene (5 bases). The CDR3 has 16 residues. V was clipped by 5 bases and J by 8 bases, with 22 bases between them. Germline V gene data show CDR1 as KGHDR and CDR2 as SFDVKD.

The chain combines TRBV7-8 with TRBJ1-1; 11 positions agree with TRBD1. The V and J ends lost 4 bases and 9 bases, in that order; junction bases with no gene match: 4. The CDR3 is 13 residues long. The germline CDR1 and CDR2 sequences are SGHVS and FQNEAQ. CDR3 amino acids: CASSSGTGGKAFF. The CDR3 nucleotides are TGTGCCAGCAGCTCGGGGACAGGGGGAAAAGCTTTCTTT.

V and J are TRBV5-1 and TRBJ2-5; D is possibly TRBD2 (6 bases). Germline assignment: CDR1 SGHRS and CDR2 YFSETQ. CDR3 size: 17 residues. Trimming removed 0 bases from V and 1 base from J, with 16 bases in between. The CDR3 DNA reads as TGCGCCAGCAGCTTGGCCGGGTCCCAGCGGGTCCAAGAGACCCAGTACTTC. It encodes CASSLAGSQRVQETQYF.

The chain joins TRBV27 to TRBJ2-1; weak D call: TRBD1 (6 bases). The CDR3 loop spans 11 amino acids. Trimming left V 5 bases short and J 11 bases short, with 10 bases between. Germline CDR1 is MNHEY and CDR2 is SMNVEV (reference sequence). CDR3 in DNA: TGTGCCAGCAGTCCCGGACAGAAGCAGTTCTTC. Protein: CASSPGQKQFF.

The chain joins TRBV27 to TRBJ1-5, with 7 bases fitting TRBD1. The CDR3 covers 14 residues. The junction had 10 bases not matched to a gene; V was cut back by 4 bases and J by 10 bases. Germline CDR1 is MNHEY and CDR2 is SMNVEV (reference sequence). The CDR3 region is CASSWGDRVGPQHF. As DNA, the CDR3 is TGTGCCAGCAGTTGGGGCGACAGGGTTGGACCCCAGCATTTT.

The V call is TRBV5-4, the J call TRBJ2-5; D possibly corresponds to TRBD2 (6 bases). Trimming stripped 4 bases from V and 2 bases from J, with 15 bases between. The CDR3 length is 15 residues. Germline-derived CDR1 and CDR2 are SGHNT and YYREEE (reference sequence). The CDR3 loop is CASSAPGRGQETQYF. DNA for the CDR3: TGTGCCAGCAGCGCACCCGGACGGGGGCAAGAGACCCAGTACTTC.

The chain carries TRBV11-2 and TRBJ2-7; perhaps TRBD1 as D (8 bases). The germline gives CDR1 SGHAT, CDR2 FQNNGV. The germline V and J ends were trimmed by 7 bases and 4 bases, with 14 bases remaining between them. The CDR3 runs 13 residues. The CDR3 nucleotides read TGTGCCAGCAACACAGGGGGGGGATACGAGCAGTACTTC. Residues: CASNTGGGYEQYF. Full variable domain (outside the CDR3, taken from reference TRBV11-2 and TRBJ2-7): EAGVAQSPRYKIIEKRQSVAFWCNPISGHATLYWYQQILGQGPKLLIQFQNNGVVDDSQLPKDRFSAERLKGVDSTLKIQPAKLEDSAVYLCASNTGGGYEQYFGPGTRLTVT.

The chain recombines TRBV4-1 with TRBJ2-7, with D unclear. Per germline, CDR1 MGHRA and CDR2 YSYEKL. Between the trimmed V and J ends, which lost 1 base and 2 bases, there was a span of 9 bases. The CDR3 is made up of 14 amino acids. The CDR3, as DNA: TGCGCCAGCAGCCAAGGACTGTTAGCCTACGAGCAGTACTTC. Its protein is CASSQGLLAYEQYF.

The chain employs TRBV28 and TRBJ1-5; TRBD1 matches 9 bases. The V gene's germline CDR1 is MDHEN and CDR2 SYDVKM. The CDR3 length is 14 residues. The J segment lost 6 bases and the V segment lost 6 bases, leaving 6 bases of the junction unmatched. CDR3 loop: CASSPGTGIQPQHF. The CDR3 DNA is TGTGCCAGCAGCCCCGGGACAGGGATTCAGCCCCAGCATTTT.

The rearrangement links TRBV3-1 (or the pseudogene TRBV3-2) to TRBJ2-1; TRBD1 aligns across 9 bases. CDR1 LGHDT and CDR2 YNNKEL come from the germline V gene (reference sequence). The J segment lost 5 bases and the V segment lost 3 bases, leaving 5 bases of the junction unmatched. This CDR3 is built from 15 residues. CDR3 in DNA: TGTGCCAGCAGCCATGGGACAGGGTCTAACAATGAGCAGTTCTTC. Translation: CASSHGTGSNNEQFF.

The genes are TRBV10-3 and TRBJ2-7, with 12 bases identical to TRBD2. The CDR3 has 13 residues. Germline values: CDR1 ENHRY, CDR2 SYGVKD. Losses at the gene ends were 6 bases for V and 5 bases for J; bases not matched to a gene: 2. This CDR3 is CAIRTSGGDEQYF. The CDR3 DNA is TGTGCCATCAGGACTAGCGGGGGTGACGAGCAGTACTTC.

The gene calls are TRBV3-1 (or the pseudogene TRBV3-2) and TRBJ2-1; unclear D gene. The CDR3 is 18 residues long. V lost 3 bases and J lost 8, with 26 bases in between. From germline, CDR1 is LGHDT and CDR2 YNNKEL (reference sequence). In nucleotides, the CDR3 is TGTGCCAGCAGCCATCCTCTCCAGCTATACCTTAGCATCGATGAGCAGTTCTTC. This gives the protein CASSHPLQLYLSIDEQFF.

J is TRBJ1-2 and V is TRBV7-2; 10 bases agree with TRBD1. Trimming removed 5 bases from V and 0 bases from J; junction bases left unmatched: 15. The CDR3 length is 19 residues. Per germline, CDR1 SGHTA and CDR2 FQGNSA. Here the CDR3 DNA reads TGTGCCAGCAGCCCAAGACAGGGGGCTCCCCCGTGGCCTAACTATGGCTACACCTTC. Its translation: CASSPRQGAPPWPNYGYTF.

This rearrangement joins TRBV7-2 to TRBJ2-3, with 8 bases fitting TRBD2. This CDR3 is 15 amino acids long. Trimming took 2 bases from V and 3 from J; bases not matched to a gene: 4. From germline, CDR1 is SGHTA and CDR2 FQGNSA. CDR3 in DNA: TGTGCCAGCAGCTTACAGGCGGGGGGAACAGATACGCAGTATTTT. Protein sequence: CASSLQAGGTDTQYF.

The rearrangement joins TRBV28 to TRBJ1-2, with D hard to call. Germline-derived CDR1 and CDR2 are MDHEN and SYDVKM. There are 12 residues in the CDR3. V was clipped by 2 bases and J by 8 bases, with 9 bases between them. In nucleotides, the CDR3 is TGTGCCAGCAGTTTAGGAGACTGGGGCTACACCTTC. Translated, it gives CASSLGDWGYTF.

This sequence joins TRBV16 and TRBJ2-1, with 8 bases identical to TRBD1. J gave up 6 bases and V 0 bases, and 4 bases lay outside the gene matches. CDR3 length: 15 residues. The germline V gene has CDR1 KGHSY and CDR2 FQNENV. Here the CDR3 DNA reads TGTGCCAGCAGCCAATCCTGGACAGGGACCAATGAGCAGTTCTTC. Its protein product is CASSQSWTGTNEQFF.

The rearrangement uses TRBV18 and TRBJ2-3, with D possibly being TRBD1 (6 bases). Germline CDR1 reads KGHSH; CDR2 reads LQKENI. The CDR3 extends over 15 amino acids. Trimming removed 3 bases at V and 2 bases at J, with 12 bases between. The DNA for the CDR3 is TGTGCCAGCTCACCCCAGGGGATCGCCACAGATACGCAGTATTTT. Protein sequence: CASSPQGIATDTQYF.

This clone was observed a handful of times. The CDR3 protein is CASSMAGDGYTF. For the CDR3, the DNA is TGTGCCAGTAGTATGGCGGGGGACGGCTACACCTTC. This rearrangement joins TRBV19 to TRBJ1-2, with D possibly matching TRBD1 (5 bases). The CDR3 length is 12 residues. The germline V gene encodes CDR1 LNHDA and CDR2 SQIVND (reference sequence). V dropped 3 bases and J dropped 8 bases, with 10 bases sitting between them.